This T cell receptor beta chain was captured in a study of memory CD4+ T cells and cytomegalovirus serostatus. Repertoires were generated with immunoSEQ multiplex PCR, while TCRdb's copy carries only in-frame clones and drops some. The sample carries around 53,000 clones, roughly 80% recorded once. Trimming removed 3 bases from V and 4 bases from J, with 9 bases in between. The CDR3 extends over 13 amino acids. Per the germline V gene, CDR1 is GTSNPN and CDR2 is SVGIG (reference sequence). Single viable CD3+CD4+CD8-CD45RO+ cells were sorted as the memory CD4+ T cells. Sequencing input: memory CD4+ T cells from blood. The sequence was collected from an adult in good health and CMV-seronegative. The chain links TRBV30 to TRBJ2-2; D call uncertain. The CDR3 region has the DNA TGTGCCTGGAGGCTCGCCGCCACCGGGGAGCTGTTTTTT. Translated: CAWRLAATGELFF.